This record concerns one TCR beta chain sequence. The sample comes from a study of preoperative IRX-2 immunotherapy in early breast cancer. The treatment: preoperative locoregional IRX-2 cytokine immunotherapy. Produced via immunoSEQ multiplex PCR; TCRdb's table is partial and in-frame only. Found here are under 4,000 clones, 78% of them singletons; the top ten hold around 7%. The J segment lost 2 bases and the V segment lost 6 bases, leaving 13 bases of the junction unmatched. CDR1 KGHSH and CDR2 LQKENI come from the germline V gene. The CDR3 consists of 17 residues. V and J are TRBV18 and TRBJ2-1; TRBD2 matches at 7 bases. The sequence was collected from a human donor with breast cancer. The source material was tumor tissue, sampled after IRX-2 immunotherapy. CDR3 nucleotides: TGTGCCAGCTCCCCCACAGTGCCTAGCGGCGCCTACAATGAGCAGTTCTTC. Its translation is CASSPTVPSGAYNEQFF.